Sequencing of this T cell receptor beta chain was carried out in a study of blood T cell repertoires in COVID-19. Study-wide background: Material from acute and convalescent COVID-19 was sourced from the United States, Italy and Spain. From T cells, B-cell-depleted T cells, or PBMCs came the material, which was cDNA or gDNA.

V was cut by 0 bases and J by 5 bases, with 13 bases left in between. CDR3 length: 16 residues. How the authors handled the data: Amplification from reference gene primers served as the basis for estimated nucleated cell counts. This table comes from immunoSEQ multiplex PCR, and its TCRdb copy is limited to in-frame clones, with some not included. The V and J calls and clone size are taken from that table; D and trimming were inferred from the DNA. The data hold about 120,000 clones, with around 88% observed a single time. The sample comprised peripheral blood. The sequence was collected from a woman between 45 and 60 years old with active or convalescent COVID-19. The chain combines TRBV23-1 with TRBJ1-4; maybe TRBD1 (6 bases). TRBV23-1 belongs to the ORF category, with a function that is uncertain. The CDR3: CASSQSRGGGNEKLFF. CDR3 DNA sequence: TGCGCCAGCAGTCAATCGAGGGGGGGCGGGAATGAAAAACTGTTTTTT.